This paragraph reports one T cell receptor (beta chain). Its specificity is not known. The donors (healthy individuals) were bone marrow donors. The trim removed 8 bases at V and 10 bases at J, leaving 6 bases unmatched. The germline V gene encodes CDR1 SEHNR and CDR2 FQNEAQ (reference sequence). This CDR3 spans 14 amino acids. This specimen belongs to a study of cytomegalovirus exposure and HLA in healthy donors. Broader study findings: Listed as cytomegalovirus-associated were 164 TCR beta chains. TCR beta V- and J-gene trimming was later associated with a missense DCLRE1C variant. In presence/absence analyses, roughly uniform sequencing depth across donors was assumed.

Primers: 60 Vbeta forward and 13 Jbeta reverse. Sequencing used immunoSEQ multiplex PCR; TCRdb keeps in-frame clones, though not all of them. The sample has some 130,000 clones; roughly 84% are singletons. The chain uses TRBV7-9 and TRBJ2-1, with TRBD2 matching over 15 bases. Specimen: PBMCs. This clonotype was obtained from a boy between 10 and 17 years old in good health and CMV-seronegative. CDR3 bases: TGTGCCAGCTCCGGGACTAGCGGGAGGAGGGAGCAGTTCTTC. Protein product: CASSGTSGRREQFF.